A selection of T cell receptor beta chains follows, all from one sample in a study of blood T cell repertoires in COVID-19. The method was immunoSEQ multiplex PCR; TCRdb's version includes in-frame clones alone and lacks a portion of them. The sample has about 190,000 clones; around 80% are singletons. Input material: peripheral blood. Source of these receptors: a man aged 25 to 40 with active or convalescent COVID-19. The CDR3 runs from the conserved cysteine through the conserved F or W. The order of the fields is CDR3 protein, CDR3 DNA, D gene, V gene, J gene, clone size. A D gene is named only where the DNA matches it firmly. Clone size is stated in some rows and not others, as once, few, many or a class when expanded.

CASSSPGGQGRTGELFF	TGTGCCAGCAGTTCTCCGGGGGGACAGGGTCGAACCGGGGAGCTGTTTTTT	TRBD1	TRBV28	TRBJ2-2	NA
CASRGEKLFF	TGTGCCAGCCGGGGGGAAAAACTGTTTTTT	NA	TRBV6-5	TRBJ1-4	NA
CASSPGTEETQYF	TGTGCCAGCAGCCCTGGGACAGAAGAGACCCAGTACTTC	TRBD1	TRBV7-9	TRBJ2-5	NA
CASSSDRVRGYTF	TGTGCCAGCAGCTCCGACAGGGTGAGGGGCTACACCTTC	TRBD1	TRBV7-2	TRBJ1-2	NA
CASSYGQGSEKLFF	TGTGCCAGCAGTTACGGACAGGGTAGTGAAAAACTGTTTTTT	TRBD1	TRBV6-6	TRBJ1-4	NA
CASSAGLAGAGEQYF	TGTGCCAGCAGCGCTGGACTAGCGGGAGCGGGGGAGCAGTACTTC	TRBD2	TRBV7-2	TRBJ2-7	NA
CASSFTAFDRGGGNEQFF	TGTGCCAGCAGCTTCACGGCGTTCGACAGGGGCGGTGGCAATGAGCAGTTCTTC	TRBD1	TRBV7-8	TRBJ2-1	NA
CASIQGPRQPQHF	TGTGCCAGTATACAGGGCCCGAGGCAGCCCCAGCATTTT	NA	TRBV28	TRBJ1-5	NA
CASGNTGATDTQYF	TGCGCCAGCGGGAACACAGGGGCGACAGATACGCAGTATTTT	TRBD1	TRBV10-2	TRBJ2-3	NA
CSARPRLGYTF	TGCAGTGCTAGACCTAGATTAGGCTACACCTTC	NA	TRBV20-1	TRBJ1-2	NA
CATSDLLDGYTF	TGTGCCACCAGTGATTTGCTCGATGGCTACACCTTC	NA	TRBV24-1	TRBJ1-2	once
CASSSQRAQETQYF	TGTGCCAGCAGTTCCCAGCGGGCCCAAGAGACCCAGTACTTC	NA	TRBV7-2	TRBJ2-5	NA
CASSGLGQGPYGYTF	TGCGCCAGCAGCGGTTTAGGACAGGGTCCCTATGGCTACACCTTC	TRBD1	TRBV4-1	TRBJ1-2	NA
CASSLNREEKLFF	TGTGCCAGCAGTTTGAACAGGGAGGAAAAACTGTTTTTT	NA	TRBV6-5	TRBJ1-4	few
CASSLRGSRSGANVLTF	TGTGCCAGCAGCCTGAGGGGGTCGCGCTCTGGGGCCAACGTCCTGACTTTC	NA	TRBV2	TRBJ2-6	NA
CASSLLPGQGANEQFF	TGTGCCAGCAGCCTACTACCGGGACAGGGGGCGAATGAGCAGTTCTTC	TRBD1	TRBV4-2	TRBJ2-1	NA
CASSLSPRGDGNQPQHF	TGTGCCAGCAGCTTAAGTCCCAGGGGGGATGGCAATCAGCCCCAGCATTTT	TRBD1	TRBV7-2	TRBJ1-5	once
CASAGADSNQPQHF	TGTGCCAGCGCGGGGGCAGATAGCAATCAGCCCCAGCATTTT	NA	TRBV9	TRBJ1-5	NA
CASSQRSRRGTDTQYF	TGTGCCAGCAGCCAACGATCCCGGAGAGGCACAGATACGCAGTATTTT	NA	TRBV3-1/TRBV3-2	TRBJ2-3	NA
CASRRLASTDTQYF	TGCGCCAGCAGGAGACTAGCGTCGACAGATACGCAGTATTTT	TRBD2	TRBV5-1	TRBJ2-3	NA
CASSPTAGTDQPQHF	TGTGCCAGCAGCCCCACCGCGGGAACGGATCAGCCCCAGCATTTT	NA	TRBV25-1	TRBJ1-5	NA
CAISELNRDREYGYTF	TGTGCCATCAGTGAGCTTAACCGGGACAGGGAGTATGGCTACACCTTC	TRBD1	TRBV10-3	TRBJ1-2	NA
CASSPRQGSGNEKLFF	TGTGCCAGCAGCCCGCGACAGGGGTCGGGTAATGAAAAACTGTTTTTT	TRBD1	TRBV9	TRBJ1-4	NA
CASSLNPPTPGYGYTF	TGTGCCAGCAGCTTAAACCCACCTACCCCTGGCTATGGCTACACCTTC	NA	TRBV7-3	TRBJ1-2	once
CASRIDGTRNTEAFF	TGTGCCAGCAGGATCGACGGGACAAGGAACACTGAAGCTTTCTTT	NA	TRBV2	TRBJ1-1	NA
CASSVATSGSNEQFF	TGTGCCAGCAGCGTAGCGACTAGTGGGAGTAATGAGCAGTTCTTC	NA	TRBV9	TRBJ2-1	NA
CAWSVLPGWTEAFF	TGTGCCTGGAGTGTACTTCCAGGGTGGACTGAAGCTTTCTTT	NA	TRBV30	TRBJ1-1	NA
CASSLRRGRVNEKLFF	TGTGCCAGCAGCCTTAGAAGAGGGCGGGTTAATGAAAAACTGTTTTTT	NA	TRBV14	TRBJ1-4	NA
CASSSSPNTIYF	TGTGCCAGCAGCTCCTCCCCGAACACCATATATTTT	NA	TRBV28	TRBJ1-3	NA
CAWGSSGTAGEQYF	TGTGCCTGGGGCAGCTCCGGGACCGCGGGGGAGCAGTACTTC	NA	TRBV30	TRBJ2-7	NA
CASRRQGQGQYF	TGTGCCAGTAGGCGACAGGGGCAGGGGCAGTATTTT	TRBD1	TRBV19	TRBJ2-3	NA
CASTSSGSSGPHEQYF	TGTGCCAGCACTAGTAGCGGGAGTAGCGGCCCCCACGAGCAGTACTTC	TRBD2	TRBV28	TRBJ2-7	NA
CASSPGQGALSGNTIYF	TGTGCCAGCTCACCGGGACAGGGGGCCCTCTCTGGAAACACCATATATTTT	TRBD1	TRBV18	TRBJ1-3	once
CASSISGSGGLETQYF	TGTGCCAGTAGTATATCGGGGTCAGGGGGCCTGGAGACCCAGTACTTC	TRBD1	TRBV19	TRBJ2-5	once
CASSVPGQGAGYGYTF	TGTGCCAGCAGCGTCCCGGGACAGGGGGCAGGCTATGGCTACACCTTC	TRBD1	TRBV2	TRBJ1-2	NA
CASSQGQGETQYF	TGTGCTAGCAGCCAAGGACAGGGAGAGACCCAGTACTTC	TRBD1	TRBV7-7	TRBJ2-5	NA
CASDGGDQPQHF	TGTGCCAGTGACGGCGGGGATCAGCCCCAGCATTTT	NA	TRBV19	TRBJ1-5	NA
CASSYSILAYNEQFF	TGTGCCAGCAGTTACTCGATTTTAGCCTACAATGAGCAGTTCTTC	NA	TRBV6-5	TRBJ2-1	NA
CASRGQGRLGGYTF	TGTGCCAGCAGGGGACAGGGGCGATTGGGAGGCTACACCTTC	TRBD1	TRBV27	TRBJ1-2	NA
CASKTGANTEAFF	TGCGCCAGCAAAACAGGGGCCAACACTGAAGCTTTCTTT	TRBD1	TRBV5-1	TRBJ1-1	NA
CASSVGEGGTGELFF	TGTGCCAGCAGCGTAGGCGAGGGTGGGACCGGGGAGCTGTTTTTT	NA	TRBV9	TRBJ2-2	NA
CASMRAGSQTYTEAFF	TGTGCCAGCATGCGGGCGGGGAGTCAAACATACACTGAAGCTTTCTTT	NA	TRBV5-6	TRBJ1-1	NA
CASSTGTQETQYF	TGTGCCAGCAGTACAGGGACCCAAGAGACCCAGTACTTC	NA	TRBV12-3/TRBV12-4	TRBJ2-5	NA
CASSPLQEWNYGYTF	TGTGCCAGCAGCCCCCTACAGGAATGGAACTATGGCTACACCTTC	NA	TRBV5-6	TRBJ1-2	NA
CASSSPRLTYNEQFF	TGTGCCAGCAGTTCTCCCAGGCTAACGTACAATGAGCAGTTCTTC	NA	TRBV6-2/TRBV6-3	TRBJ2-1	NA
CATSRAGAGRRYEQYF	TGTGCCACCAGCAGAGCAGGCGCGGGGAGGCGCTACGAGCAGTACTTC	NA	TRBV15	TRBJ2-7	NA
CASSLRMDSEAFF	TGTGCCAGCAGCTTAAGGATGGACTCTGAAGCTTTCTTT	NA	TRBV7-9	TRBJ1-1	NA
CASSRTSGRVYNEQFF	TGTGCCAGCAGTCGGACTAGCGGGAGGGTTTACAATGAGCAGTTCTTC	TRBD2	TRBV6-2/TRBV6-3	TRBJ2-1	few
CAISDARRGGGYTF	TGTGCCATCAGTGACGCACGGCGGGGGGGTGGCTACACCTTC	NA	TRBV10-3	TRBJ1-2	NA
CASSSRDRVNQETQYF	TGTGCCAGCAGTAGCCGGGACAGGGTAAACCAAGAGACCCAGTACTTC	TRBD1	TRBV2	TRBJ2-5	NA
CASSLGQGEGADTQYF	TGTGCCAGCAGCTTGGGCCAGGGTGAGGGGGCAGATACGCAGTATTTT	NA	TRBV7-3	TRBJ2-3	NA
CASNFGGDQPQHF	TGTGCCAGCAACTTTGGGGGGGATCAGCCCCAGCATTTT	NA	TRBV6-5	TRBJ1-5	once
CSVEGLAANFEQFF	TGCAGCGTTGAAGGTCTAGCGGCGAATTTCGAGCAGTTCTTC	TRBD2	TRBV29-1	TRBJ2-1	NA